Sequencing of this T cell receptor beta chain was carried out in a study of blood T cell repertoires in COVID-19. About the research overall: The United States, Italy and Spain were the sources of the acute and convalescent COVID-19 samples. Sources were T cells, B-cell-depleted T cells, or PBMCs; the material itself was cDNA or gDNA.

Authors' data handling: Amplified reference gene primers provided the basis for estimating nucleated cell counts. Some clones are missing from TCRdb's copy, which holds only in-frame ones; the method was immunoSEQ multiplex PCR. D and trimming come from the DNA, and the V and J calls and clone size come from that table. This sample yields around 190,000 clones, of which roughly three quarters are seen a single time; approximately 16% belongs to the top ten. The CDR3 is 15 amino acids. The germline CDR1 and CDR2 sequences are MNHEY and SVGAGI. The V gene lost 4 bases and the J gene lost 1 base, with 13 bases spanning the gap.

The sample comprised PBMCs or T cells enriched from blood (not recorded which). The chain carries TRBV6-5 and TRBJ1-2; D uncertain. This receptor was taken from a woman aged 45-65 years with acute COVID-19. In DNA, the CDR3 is TGTGCCAGCAGTTCTGCACAGAGACGTAACTATGGCTACACCTTC. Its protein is CASSSAQRRNYGYTF.